The sequence of this T cell receptor (beta chain) was determined in a study of cytomegalovirus exposure and HLA in healthy donors. Regarding this clone: The antigen is undetermined.

General observations from the study: Likely technical artifact: a cluster of highly shared sequence variants. Follow-up analysis later connected one missense variant in DCLRE1C with trimming of TCR beta V- and J-genes.

Amplification used 60 Vbeta primers and 13 Jbeta primers. Sequencing was performed with immunoSEQ multiplex PCR; in TCRdb, only in-frame clones are kept and a portion is missing. This sample has approximately 120,000 clones, with roughly 85% found just once. The donors, nominally healthy at sampling, likely had unrecorded immune exposures. The sample taken for sequencing was PBMCs. This sequence originates from a man aged 18 to 29 in good health and CMV-seropositive.

CDR3 nucleotides: TGTGCCAGCAGTGGAGGGGGTACTGAAGCTTTCTTT. Protein product: CASSGGGTEAFF. The chain uses TRBV25-1 and TRBJ1-1; D may be TRBD1 (6 bases). V was clipped by 4 bases and J by 5 bases, with 8 bases between them. CDR3 length: 12 amino acids. CDR1 and CDR2 (germline): MGHDK, SYGVNS.